The 10 T cell receptor beta chains presented below share a single source sample, sequenced in a study of PD-1 blockade in classical Hodgkin lymphoma (dated by TCRdb to about 2020). The sample's time point label is to be understood as: cycle 2 day 1 (C2D1) of nivolumab. Every trial patient had relapsed following autologous stem cell transplantation, and prior brentuximab vedotin exposure was what differed among cohorts A, B and C. Libraries were constructed by the immunoSEQ multiplex PCR assay. Not all clones reach the TCRdb copy of this immuneACCESS table, which keeps in-frame sequences only. Checked studies attribute under half of the gap to unresolved V genes and leave the rest unexplained. Counted in this sample were tens of thousands of clones; around 82% of them appeared once. The ten most abundant clones make up about 18% of the sample. This material consisted of peripheral blood mononuclear cells (PBMCs), taken before the second cycle of nivolumab. Receptors were obtained from a human donor with classical Hodgkin lymphoma.

V usage is TRBV6-7 and J usage is TRBJ2-1; 14 nucleotides agree with TRBD2. TRBV6-7 qualifies as an ORF whose function is uncertain. V was clipped by 4 bases and J by 2 bases; unmatched bases: 4. The CDR3 contains 17 residues. The CDR3 coding sequence is TGTGCCAGCAGTTTCCGACTAGCGGGAGGGCCCTACAATGAGCAGTTCTTC. This codes for CASSFRLAGGPYNEQFF.

The chain employs TRBV5-1 and TRBJ1-3, with D uncertain. The germline V gene encodes CDR1 SGHRS and CDR2 YFSETQ. The CDR3 contains 17 residues. With 1 base removed from V and 1 base from J, the gap between germline ends came to 15 bases. The CDR3 loop reads CASSLSPLSTSGNTIYF. CDR3 DNA: TGCGCCAGCAGCTTGAGTCCTCTATCTACGTCTGGAAACACCATATATTTT.

The chain recombines TRBV6-6 with TRBJ1-1, with 9 bases aligning to TRBD1. Germline CDR1 reads MNHNY; CDR2 reads SVGAGI (reference sequence). V lost 4 bases and J lost 4; bases outside the gene matches: 4. CDR3 length equals 14 residues. CDR3 loop: CASSSTGGTTEAFF. CDR3 nucleotides: TGTGCCAGCAGTTCAACAGGGGGCACCACTGAAGCTTTCTTT.

The chain combines TRBV10-3 with TRBJ2-1; D is ambiguous. The germline V gene encodes CDR1 ENHRY and CDR2 SYGVKD. Trimming left V 4 bases short and J 4 bases short, with 8 bases between. This CDR3 region has 13 residues. The CDR3, as DNA: TGTGCCATCAGTGGCGGAGTATACAATGAGCAGTTCTTC. This sequence encodes CAISGGVYNEQFF.

This clone was seen a single time. The chain employs TRBV14 and TRBJ2-7; the D is unclear. The germline V gene has CDR1 SGHDN and CDR2 FVKESK. The CDR3 loop spans 11 amino acids. Trimming took off 3 bases at V and 4 bases at J, with 4 bases between the two ends. CDR3 nucleotide sequence: TGTGCCAGCAGCCAGATATACGAGCAGTACTTC. It yields the protein CASSQIYEQYF.

This rearrangement joins TRBV19 to TRBJ2-3, with D possibly matching TRBD1 (6 bases). The CDR3 extends over 18 amino acids. CDR1 and CDR2 (germline): LNHDA, SQIVND (reference sequence). V was trimmed by 0 bases and J by 2 bases, leaving 18 bases between them. The CDR3 nucleotides are TGTGCCAGTAGTATAGATATGAACAGGGCTGGGGCCACAGATACGCAGTATTTT. Its translation is CASSIDMNRAGATDTQYF.

Only one count was recorded for this clone. The chain recombines TRBV6-5 with TRBJ2-5; D possibly corresponds to TRBD1 (6 bases). V lost 5 bases and J 9 bases, leaving 19 bases between the germline ends. The CDR3 spans 14 residues. Germline V CDR1 and CDR2: MNHEY, SVGAGI. CDR3 sequence (DNA): TGTGCCAGCAGTACCGCCACAGGGTCCCTGGCCCAGTACTTC. Translating gives CASSTATGSLAQYF.

The CDR3 region is CASRQPLFF. DNA of the CDR3: TGTGCCAGCAGACAACCTTTGTTCTTC. The chain recombines TRBV3-1 (or the pseudogene TRBV3-2) with TRBJ2-1, with D hard to call. CDR3 size: 9 residues. The ends were cut back, 6 bases at V and 15 bases at J, with 9 bases in the middle. CDR1 and CDR2 (germline): LGHDT, YNNKEL (reference sequence).

This clone was found a few times. In nucleotides, the CDR3 is TGCAGTGCTAGAGATCTGACAGAGCAGTACTTC. Translation gives CSARDLTEQYF. The genes are TRBV20-1 and TRBJ2-7; D gene ambiguous. This CDR3 spans 11 amino acids. V lost 0 bases and J 7 bases, leaving 7 bases between the germline ends. The germline V gene encodes CDR1 DFQATT and CDR2 SNEGSKA (reference sequence).

V and J are TRBV6-1 and TRBJ2-2, with 13 positions matching TRBD2. Per germline, CDR1 MNHNS and CDR2 SASEGT. The CDR3 totals 14 residues. The trim removed 7 bases at V and 6 bases at J, leaving 2 bases unmatched. In DNA form, the CDR3 reads TGTGCCAGCACCGGGACTAGCGGGGCCGGGGAGCTGTTTTTT. This gives the protein CASTGTSGAGELFF.